This T cell receptor beta chain comes out of a study of T cell repertoires in cytomegalovirus infection. Looking at the study overall: Public TCR beta signatures indicated both CMV infection and matching HLA type. Study results and caveats: Cumulated frequencies of public TCR beta families served to identify carriers of CMV plus the relevant HLA. Dominant in the ex vivo response were TCR beta clonotypes restricted by HLA-C and specific for CMV.

The V gene's germline CDR1 is MDHEN and CDR2 SYDVKM. This CDR3 has 14 amino acids. V lost 11 bases to trimming and J lost 9 bases; unmatched junction nucleotides: 9. From the reads, TCRdb called clonotypes with MiXCR, one entry per CDR3 protein. The table lists about 490,000 distinct CDR3 sequences, about 25% of them singletons, with 13% in the top ten. This clonotype was picked up many times. Antigen unknown. The sequence was collected from a human donor in good health (CMV status not recorded). Some clones in this sample may be carry-over from other donors' samples. Sample: PBMCs. The chain combines TRBV28 with TRBJ2-1; 14 nucleotides agree with TRBD2. The CDR3 loop reads CAWRRLAGGGEQFF. CDR3 coding DNA: TGTGCCTGGCGGCGACTAGCGGGAGGGGGTGAGCAGTTCTTC.